The 22 T cell receptor beta chains reported below all come from one sample, sequenced in a study of T-cell memory formation after mild COVID-19. MiXCR was run by TCRdb on the 5' RACE reads, yielding one entry per CDR3 protein. The sample lists 350,000 to 500,000 distinct CDR3 sequences; more than 20% were seen once. The sample comprised PBMCs or a T cell subset sorted from them (not recorded which). These receptors were collected from an adult woman who had mild COVID-19 (a few samples of this study predate the infection). Cell type and time point are not known.

Only one count was recorded for this clonotype. This chain joins TRBV5-4 and TRBJ2-2; 10 bases align to TRBD2. The V gene end was trimmed by 6 bases and the J gene end by 1 base; junction bases not matched to a gene: 3. Germline V gives CDR1 SGHNT, CDR2 YYREEE (reference sequence). The CDR3 totals 15 residues. CDR3 DNA: TGTGCCAGCACACTAGCGGGGAGGAACACCGGGGAGCTGTTTTTT. Amino acid sequence: CASTLAGRNTGELFF.

V is TRBV20-1 and J is TRBJ1-2; D call uncertain. CDR1 DFQATT and CDR2 SNEGSKA come from the germline V gene (reference sequence). The CDR3 is 15 residues long. The CDR3 is CSSIPTESNNYGYTF. CDR3 coding DNA: TGCAGCTCCATACCGACCGAGTCCAATAACTATGGCTACACCTTC.

This clonotype has ten or more counts. V gene TRBV9 combines with J gene TRBJ2-1, with TRBD2 as a possible D gene (6 bases). Germline loops: CDR1 SGDLS, CDR2 YYNGEE. The CDR3 runs 13 residues. V was trimmed by 2 bases and J by 4 bases, leaving 7 bases between them. CDR3 sequence reads: CASSVAGYNEQFF. The CDR3 DNA follows: TGTGCCAGCAGCGTCGCGGGATACAATGAGCAGTTCTTC.

This clonotype was seen only a few times. This chain links TRBV5-6 with TRBJ2-3; the match to TRBD1 covers 8 bases. The CDR3 has 16 residues. Per the germline V gene, CDR1 is SGHDT and CDR2 is YYEEEE. V was pared by 6 bases and J by 6 bases, with 15 bases of the junction left unmatched. The DNA for the CDR3 is TGTGCCAGCATCCTTGGACAGGGAGGTGGTGTCGATACGCAGTATTTT. Translating gives CASILGQGGGVDTQYF.

This clonotype was seen a handful of times. The chain couples TRBV6-5 to TRBJ1-1, with D unresolved. The CDR3 loop spans 19 amino acids. Trimming cost V 0 bases and J 2 bases, with 22 bases left between them. Germline loops: CDR1 MNHEY, CDR2 SVGAGI. The CDR3 reads CASSYSTGGWVGQNTEAFF. The CDR3 region has the DNA TGTGCCAGCAGTTACTCGACTGGTGGTTGGGTCGGGCAAAACACTGAAGCTTTCTTT.

The J gene is TRBJ2-7, the V gene TRBV7-2; D gene uncertain. The CDR3 is 14 residues long. V shed 1 base and J shed 6 bases, with 13 bases lying between them. Germline CDR1 reads SGHTA; CDR2 reads FQGNSA. CDR3 residues: CASSLGAYPREQYF. CDR3 bases: TGTGCCAGCAGCTTAGGAGCGTACCCTCGCGAGCAGTACTTC.

DNA for the CDR3: TGCGCCAGCAGCTTATGGGCAGAGGGGAATGAGCAGTTCTTC. It translates to CASSLWAEGNEQFF. This sequence joins TRBV5-1 and TRBJ2-1, with D perhaps TRBD1 or TRBD2 (5 bases each). The germline V and J ends were trimmed by 2 bases and 7 bases, with 13 bases remaining between them. The CDR3 contains 14 residues. The germline V gene encodes CDR1 SGHRS and CDR2 YFSETQ.

This clonotype was seen only a few times. This chain links TRBV5-1 with TRBJ2-1; D not resolved. CDR1 and CDR2 (germline): SGHRS, YFSETQ. The V end lost 4 bases, the J end lost 1 base, and 15 bases lay between the germline ends. The CDR3 totals 16 residues. CDR3 residues: CASSMPRSPSYNEQFF. The CDR3, as DNA: TGCGCCAGCAGCATGCCCAGGAGCCCATCCTACAATGAGCAGTTCTTC.

This chain connects TRBV6-1 to TRBJ2-7; possibly TRBD2 for D (6 bases). Trimming removed 0 bases from V and 2 bases from J, with 11 bases in between. This CDR3 has 15 residues. Looked up from germline, CDR1 is MNHNS and CDR2 is SASEGT. The DNA for the CDR3 is TGTGCCAGCAGTGAAGCCCGGCGGGGCGCCTACGAGCAGTACTTC. This translates into CASSEARRGAYEQYF.

The chain carries TRBV5-4 and TRBJ2-1, with 8 bases that match TRBD2. The CDR3 has 16 residues. CDR1 is SGHNT, CDR2 YYREEE, per germline (reference sequence). Germline trimming cut 0 bases from V and 10 bases from J; bases unmatched to any gene: 12. CDR3 sequence: CASSLVGGGPSREQFF. For the CDR3, the DNA is TGTGCCAGCAGCTTGGTGGGCGGGGGGCCCTCACGAGAGCAGTTCTTC.

This clonotype was seen at least ten times. The chain is built from TRBV7-9 and TRBJ2-2; TRBD2 matches 12 bases. The V and J ends lost 10 bases and 5 bases, in that order; junction bases with no gene match: 11. Germline CDR1 and CDR2: SEHNR and FQNEAQ (reference sequence). CDR3 length equals 16 residues. The CDR3 DNA sequence: TGTGCCACTCCGGGACTAGCGGGTCTAGAGACCGGGGAGCTGTTTTTT. Its protein product is CATPGLAGLETGELFF. The full variable domain, completed using reference TRBV7-9 and TRBJ2-2, is DTGVSQNPRHKITKRGQNVTFRCDPISEHNRLYWYRQTLGQGPEFLTYFQNEAQLEKSRLLSDRFSAERPKGSFSTLEIQRTEQGDSAMYLCATPGLAGLETGELFFGEGSRLTVL.

The gene calls are TRBV12-3 or TRBV12-4 and TRBJ1-2; tentatively, D is TRBD1 (5 bases). This CDR3 is built from 14 residues. The V end lost 3 bases, the J end lost 3 bases, and 11 bases lay between the germline ends. CDR3: CASSFLRGDYGYTF. The CDR3 nucleotides read TGTGCCAGCAGTTTTCTTAGGGGTGACTATGGCTACACCTTC.

V is TRBV7-9 and J is TRBJ2-7; the D is unclear. The CDR3 length is 14 residues. V was shortened by 1 base and J by 6 bases, with 13 bases between the two germline ends. Germline V gene lookup returns CDR1 SEHNR and CDR2 FQNEAQ (reference sequence). DNA for the CDR3: TGTGCCAGCAGCTTAGTCCCACAGATAAGCGAGCAGTACTTC. Translation gives CASSLVPQISEQYF.

The table lists this clonotype with a few counts. The CDR3, as DNA: TGCAGTGCCGGACAGGGGGATCAGCCCCAGCATTTT. Translating it yields CSAGQGDQPQHF. V gene TRBV20-1 combines with J gene TRBJ1-5, with TRBD1 matching over 10 bases. V dropped 6 bases and J dropped 5; count of bases not matched to a gene: 1. CDR3 length: 12 amino acids. Germline lookup yields CDR1 DFQATT and CDR2 SNEGSKA (reference sequence).

A few counts support this clonotype. The chain links TRBV18 to TRBJ2-7; the match to TRBD1 covers 8 bases. Germline CDR1 is KGHSH and CDR2 is LQKENI. This CDR3 is built from 14 residues. The J segment lost 1 base and the V segment lost 6 bases, leaving 5 bases of the junction unmatched. CDR3 residues: CASSGTGVSYEQYF. The CDR3 DNA follows: TGTGCCAGCTCTGGGACAGGAGTTTCCTACGAGCAGTACTTC.

V gene TRBV4-2 combines with J gene TRBJ1-2, with D unclear. V dropped 0 bases and J dropped 0 bases, with 8 bases sitting between them. CDR3 length: 15 amino acids. The V gene's germline CDR1 is LGHNA and CDR2 YNFKEQ. The chain's CDR3 is CASSQDPGSNYGYTF. Written as DNA, the CDR3 is TGTGCCAGCAGCCAAGATCCGGGGTCTAACTATGGCTACACCTTC.

This clonotype was detected only a few times. The V gene is TRBV10-3, the J gene TRBJ1-4, with D uncertain. With 11 bases removed from V and 6 bases from J, the gap between germline ends came to 7 bases. This CDR3 contains 10 residues. Looked up from germline, CDR1 is ENHRY and CDR2 is SYGVKD. In DNA, the CDR3 is TGTGCCCCTATCTATGAAAAACTGTTTTTT. Its translation: CAPIYEKLFF.

This clonotype appeared a few times. The CDR3 DNA reads as TGTGCCAGCCATACAGGGGGCTTTGAAGCTTTCTTT. Translated: CASHTGGFEAFF. The chain recombines TRBV12-3 or TRBV12-4 with TRBJ1-1; 9 bases are a match to TRBD1. The V and J ends lost 8 bases and 7 bases, in that order; junction bases with no gene match: 5. The CDR3 totals 12 residues.

The V call is TRBV6-5, the J call TRBJ1-6; no firm D call. The CDR3 extends over 17 amino acids. Trimming cost V 6 bases and J 6 bases, with 21 bases left between them. Germline-derived CDR1 and CDR2 are MNHEY and SVGAGI. CDR3 sequence: CASSERGRGLSNSPLHF. CDR3 bases: TGTGCCAGCAGCGAGAGAGGGCGCGGGCTAAGTAATTCACCCCTCCACTTT.

The V gene is TRBV5-1, the J gene TRBJ2-3; D unresolved. From germline, CDR1 is SGHRS and CDR2 YFSETQ. Trimming took off 4 bases at V and 1 base at J, with 10 bases between the two ends. This CDR3 comprises 14 residues. In DNA form, the CDR3 reads TGCGCCAGCAGCCCACAACACCGCACAGATACGCAGTATTTT. It codes for CASSPQHRTDTQYF.

The chain combines TRBV12-3 or TRBV12-4 with TRBJ2-7; the D gene is possibly TRBD2 (6 bases). The CDR3 loop spans 14 amino acids. The V gene lost 5 bases and the J gene lost 2 bases, with 13 bases spanning the gap. The CDR3 sequence is CASSPPGRAYEQYF. The CDR3 DNA is TGTGCCAGCAGTCCGCCCGGGAGAGCCTACGAGCAGTACTTC.

The chain combines TRBV10-3 with TRBJ1-1; 11 nucleotides match TRBD1. Looked up from germline, CDR1 is ENHRY and CDR2 is SYGVKD. This CDR3 has 14 amino acids. V trimming: 6 bases; J trimming: 5 bases; junction bases outside the gene matches: 5. The CDR3 sequence is CAIRAGQGDTEAFF. The CDR3 DNA sequence: TGTGCCATCAGGGCGGGACAGGGGGATACTGAAGCTTTCTTT.